This T cell receptor beta chain was recovered during a study of beta chain features in type 1 diabetes. J gave up 4 bases and V 2 bases, and 7 bases lay outside the gene matches. From germline, CDR1 is SEHNR and CDR2 FQNEAQ (reference sequence). The CDR3 contains 16 residues. Of the isolated RNA, all was reverse transcribed, and so the sequenced material was expressed TCRB transcripts. Measured with immunoSEQ multiplex PCR; TCRdb has only the in-frame clones, and not every one. The sample holds roughly 450,000 clones, about 10% seen once. The chain has TRBV7-9 and TRBJ2-1; TRBD1 matches 8 bases. Sequences were obtained from naive CD4+ T cells from blood. The TCR originated in a woman aged 18-29 years in good health. CDR3 region: CASSLYGTGAYNEQFF. Written as DNA, the CDR3 is TGTGCCAGCAGCTTATACGGGACAGGAGCATACAATGAGCAGTTCTTC.